This T cell receptor beta chain emerged from a study of blood T cell repertoires in COVID-19. Study summary: COVID-19 samples from acute and convalescent phases originated in the United States, Italy and Spain.

The CDR3 is 14 amino acids. Deletions cut 2 bases from V and 5 bases from J, with 13 bases between. The germline V gene encodes CDR1 SGDLS and CDR2 YYNGEE. TCRdb's table, derived via immunoSEQ multiplex PCR, lists solely in-frame clones and lacks some. This table has 120,000 or so clones, 80% to 90% appearing once. V gene TRBV9 combines with J gene TRBJ1-1, with D possibly TRBD1 on 5 matching bases. The sequence was collected from a human donor in a cohort sampled during active COVID-19. The sample taken for sequencing was peripheral blood. The DNA of the CDR3 is TGTGCCAGCAGCGTTATTGCGGGGCGGACTGAAGCTTTCTTT. Translated, it gives CASSVIAGRTEAFF.